The 28 T cell receptor beta chains below come from one sample, sequenced in a study of blood T cell repertoires in COVID-19. Generated by immunoSEQ multiplex PCR, the TCRdb table keeps only in-frame clones and is missing some. The table includes fewer than 400,000 clones, roughly nine tenths detected once. The specimen was PBMCs or T cells enriched from blood (not recorded which). These receptors were taken from a woman in her twenties or thirties who had recovered from COVID-19.

In DNA, the CDR3 is TGCAGTGCTAGTCTCCACGGGACAGGGCCCTCTAACTATGGCTACACCTTC. Residues: CSASLHGTGPSNYGYTF. The chain has TRBV20-1 and TRBJ1-2, with 9 bases lining up with TRBD1. V trimming: 3 bases; J trimming: 0 bases; junction bases outside the gene matches: 11. Germline V CDR1 and CDR2: DFQATT, SNEGSKA (reference sequence). The length of the CDR3 is 17 residues.

The chain uses TRBV29-1 and TRBJ1-5; tentative D call: TRBD1 (6 bases). Germline V CDR1 and CDR2: SQVTM, ANQGSEA. V was shortened by 6 bases and J by 4 bases, with 10 bases between the two germline ends. The CDR3 has 12 residues. CDR3 residues: CSVIQGNQPQHF. The CDR3, as DNA: TGCAGCGTCATACAGGGAAATCAGCCCCAGCATTTT.

J is TRBJ2-7 and V is TRBV6-1, with D perhaps TRBD1 (6 bases). This CDR3 is built from 16 residues. The V gene's germline CDR1 is MNHNS and CDR2 SASEGT. Trimming removed 3 bases at V and 0 bases at J, with 15 bases between. The CDR3 coding sequence is TGTGCCAGCAGTGAGTTACCAGGGGACGGCTCCTACGAGCAGTACTTC. As protein: CASSELPGDGSYEQYF.

V and J are TRBV27 and TRBJ2-7, with D maybe TRBD2 (6 bases). From germline, CDR1 is MNHEY and CDR2 SMNVEV (reference sequence). The CDR3 loop spans 15 amino acids. Trimming took off 5 bases at V and 6 bases at J, with 20 bases between the two ends. CDR3 amino acids: CASSPRLVGGREQYF. The CDR3 DNA is TGTGCCAGCAGTCCACGACTAGTAGGAGGCCGCGAGCAGTACTTC.

The chain has TRBV7-9 and TRBJ1-1; no clear D. The CDR3 covers 15 residues. The germline gives CDR1 SEHNR, CDR2 FQNEAQ (reference sequence). Trimming shortened V by 2 bases and J by 1 base, and 11 bases separated the two germline ends. CDR3 in amino acids: CASSLQRFRNTEAFF. CDR3 nucleotides: TGTGCCAGCAGCTTACAACGGTTTCGGAACACTGAAGCTTTCTTT.

This clone was seen a few times. The V call is TRBV12-5, the J call TRBJ2-7; D may be TRBD2 (6 bases). V shed 3 bases and J shed 5 bases, with 17 bases lying between them. The CDR3 extends over 15 amino acids. Germline V gene sequence: CDR1 LGHNT, CDR2 FRNRAP. The CDR3 coding sequence is TGTGCTAGTGGTTTTGGCGGGATCGCCCTTGACGAGCAGTACTTC. This sequence encodes CASGFGGIALDEQYF.

CDR3 sequence (DNA): TGTGCCAGCAGCTTGAGGACTAGCGGGACAGATACGCAGTATTTT. It codes for CASSLRTSGTDTQYF. The chain combines TRBV7-3 with TRBJ2-3; 11 nucleotides agree with TRBD2. Germline-derived CDR1 and CDR2 are SGHTA and FQGTGA. The J segment lost 3 bases and the V segment lost 3 bases, leaving 2 bases of the junction unmatched. The CDR3 covers 15 residues.

With regard to this clone: It is unclear where the CDR3 begins or ends on the DNA, so no DNA is shown, and the CDR3 is as TCRdb lists it. Other DNA sequences from this sample encode an identical CDR3 as well. The V call is TRBV12-3 or TRBV12-4, the J call TRBJ1-2. The CDR3 has 12 amino acids, counting both end residues. CDR3 residues: CASSSSGYGYTF.

The chain employs TRBV6-6 and TRBJ1-5, with D perhaps TRBD1 (5 bases). Trimming stripped 0 bases from V and 5 bases from J, with 11 bases between. The CDR3 is 15 amino acids. CDR1 is MNHNY and CDR2 is SVGAGI in the germline V gene (reference sequence). The CDR3 is CASSYSKRGHQPQHF. CDR3 nucleotides: TGTGCCAGCAGTTACTCGAAGCGGGGCCATCAGCCCCAGCATTTT.

The chain has TRBV11-2 and TRBJ1-1; 7 nucleotides align to TRBD1. This CDR3 contains 15 residues. Germline values: CDR1 SGHAT, CDR2 FQNNGV. Trimming cost V 1 base and J 10 bases; bases outside gene matches: 12. The DNA of the CDR3 is TGTGCCAGCAGCTTAGCACGGGCGAGGGACAGTGCAGCTTTCTTT. This sequence encodes CASSLARARDSAAFF.

This rearrangement joins TRBV4-1 to TRBJ2-3; TRBD2 agrees at 12 bases. CDR3 length: 18 residues. The J segment lost 6 bases and the V segment lost 1 base, leaving 11 bases of the junction unmatched. CDR1 is MGHRA, CDR2 YSYEKL, per germline. The CDR3 sequence is CASSQVASASGRGDTQYF. As DNA, the CDR3 is TGCGCCAGCAGCCAAGTCGCGTCGGCTAGCGGGAGGGGGGATACGCAGTATTTT.

This rearrangement joins TRBV9 to TRBJ1-1, with no clear D. Trimming stripped 2 bases from V and 2 bases from J, with 10 bases between. Germline values: CDR1 SGDLS, CDR2 YYNGEE. This CDR3 is 14 amino acids long. DNA of the CDR3: TGTGCCAGCAGCGTCGACAATACCAACACTGAAGCTTTCTTT. Protein product: CASSVDNTNTEAFF. Complete variable domain (other parts from reference TRBV9 and TRBJ1-1): DSGVTQTPKHLITATGQRVTLRCSPRSGDLSVYWYQQSLDQGLQFLIQYYNGEERAKGNILERFSAQQFPDLHSELNLSSLELGDSALYFCASSVDNTNTEAFFGQGTRLTVV.

This clone showed up just a few times. This sequence joins TRBV7-9 and TRBJ2-1; D uncertain. From germline, CDR1 is SEHNR and CDR2 FQNEAQ (reference sequence). CDR3 size: 13 residues. Trimming shortened V by 3 bases and J by 4 bases, and 7 bases separated the two germline ends. The CDR3 bases are TGTGCCAGCAGCTTGTTCCGGTACAATGAGCAGTTCTTC. It specifies CASSLFRYNEQFF.

This chain uses TRBV20-1 with TRBJ2-5; D is undetermined. There are 12 residues in the CDR3. Germline V gene sequence: CDR1 DFQATT, CDR2 SNEGSKA (reference sequence). V lost 3 bases and J 2 bases, leaving 7 bases between the germline ends. In nucleotides, the CDR3 is TGCAGTGCTAGTACTGTTCAAGAGACCCAGTACTTC. It yields the protein CSASTVQETQYF.

This rearrangement joins TRBV29-1 to TRBJ2-3, with TRBD2 identical over 11 bases. From germline, CDR1 is SQVTM and CDR2 ANQGSEA. With 2 bases clipped from V and 4 bases from J, the junction kept 11 bases outside the gene matches. There are 17 residues in the CDR3. This CDR3 reads CSVEPMVSGRDADTQYF. CDR3 bases: TGCAGCGTTGAACCTATGGTTAGCGGGAGGGATGCAGATACGCAGTATTTT.

The genes are TRBV7-2 and TRBJ1-2, with 9 bases fitting TRBD1. The V and J ends lost 1 base and 8 bases, in that order; junction bases with no gene match: 8. The CDR3 is made up of 15 amino acids. Per germline, CDR1 SGHTA and CDR2 FQGNSA. The CDR3 region is CASSLGPGQGGGYTF. The CDR3 DNA follows: TGTGCCAGCAGCTTAGGACCGGGACAGGGTGGCGGCTACACCTTC.

V usage is TRBV5-1 and J usage is TRBJ2-1; the D is unclear. The V end lost 3 bases, the J end lost 3 bases, and 10 bases lay between the germline ends. This CDR3 contains 14 residues. Per the germline V gene, CDR1 is SGHRS and CDR2 is YFSETQ. The CDR3 reads CASSSLPSYNEQFF. The CDR3 DNA follows: TGCGCCAGCAGCTCCCTCCCGAGCTACAATGAGCAGTTCTTC. The full variable domain, in which reference TRBV5-1 and TRBJ2-1 provide the parts outside the CDR3, is KAGVTQTPRYLIKTRGQQVTLSCSPISGHRSVSWYQQTPGQGLQFLFEYFSETQRNKGNFPGRFSGRQFSNSRSEMNVSTLELGDSALYLCASSSLPSYNEQFFGPGTRLTVL.

The genes are TRBV6-5 and TRBJ2-5; no reliable D call. CDR3 size: 12 residues. The V and J ends lost 0 bases and 4 bases respectively, with 3 bases between them. From germline, CDR1 is MNHEY and CDR2 SVGAGI. In nucleotides, the CDR3 is TGTGCCAGCAGTTACTCGAGAGAGACCCAGTACTTC. Translation: CASSYSRETQYF.

This chain connects TRBV5-1 to TRBJ1-1; D not resolved. The CDR3 has 13 residues. Germline values: CDR1 SGHRS, CDR2 YFSETQ. V was shortened by 0 bases and J by 5 bases, with 8 bases between the two germline ends. CDR3 in amino acids: CASSLDDLTEAFF. The CDR3 DNA is TGCGCCAGCAGCTTGGATGACTTGACTGAAGCTTTCTTT.

This chain connects TRBV19 to TRBJ1-5; 10 bases are a match to TRBD1. Germline trimming cut 3 bases from V and 3 bases from J; bases unmatched to any gene: 5. Germline loops: CDR1 LNHDA, CDR2 SQIVND (reference sequence). The CDR3 spans 16 residues. CDR3 residues: CASSIPGTGVNQPQHF. The CDR3 coding sequence is TGTGCCAGTAGTATTCCCGGGACAGGGGTCAATCAGCCCCAGCATTTT. Full variable domain (missing parts from reference TRBV19 and TRBJ1-5): DGGITQSPKYLFRKEGQNVTLSCEQNLNHDAMYWYRQDPGQGLRLIYYSQIVNDFQKGDIAEGYSVSREKKESFPLTVTSAQKNPTAFYLCASSIPGTGVNQPQHFGDGTRLSIL.

The chain uses TRBV5-1 and TRBJ2-7, with 8 bases aligning to TRBD1. The V gene end was trimmed by 4 bases and the J gene end by 7 bases; junction bases not matched to a gene: 10. This CDR3 is built from 14 residues. CDR1 is SGHRS and CDR2 is YFSETQ in the germline V gene. The CDR3 here is CASSAGTGEDEQYF. For the CDR3, the DNA is TGCGCCAGCAGCGCCGGGACAGGTGAAGATGAGCAGTACTTC.

The CDR3, as DNA: TGTGCCATCAGTGAACAGTCTGAAGCTTTCTTT. Translation: CAISEQSEAFF. The chain combines TRBV10-3 with TRBJ1-1; D unresolved. The germline V and J ends were trimmed by 3 bases and 6 bases, with 5 bases remaining between them. The CDR3 consists of 11 residues. The germline V gene encodes CDR1 ENHRY and CDR2 SYGVKD.

V gene TRBV14 combines with J gene TRBJ2-5; 11 bases are a match to TRBD2. Germline V gene data show CDR1 as SGHDN and CDR2 as FVKESK. The CDR3 length is 17 residues. After removal of 3 bases from V and 5 bases from J, the junction contained 11 bases not matched to a gene. The CDR3 is CASSQILIAGGRETQYF. DNA of the CDR3: TGTGCCAGCAGCCAGATATTAATAGCGGGGGGGCGCGAGACCCAGTACTTC.

The chain joins TRBV6-2 or TRBV6-3 to TRBJ2-1; 9 bases are shared with TRBD2. The CDR3 runs to 17 residues. Germline V CDR1 and CDR2: MNHEY, SVGEGT. V lost 2 bases to trimming and J lost 3 bases; unmatched junction nucleotides: 8. The CDR3 DNA follows: TGTGCCAGCAGTTACGGAGCGGGGGGTCCAATCTACAATGAGCAGTTCTTC. It is translated as CASSYGAGGPIYNEQFF.

This clone showed up just once. The J gene is TRBJ2-1, the V gene TRBV27; perhaps TRBD2 as D (6 bases). CDR1 and CDR2 (germline): MNHEY, SMNVEV (reference sequence). The CDR3 is made up of 15 amino acids. Trimming pared 3 bases from V and 4 bases from J, leaving 13 bases between. This CDR3 is CASSLEAGAYNEQFF. The DNA of the CDR3 is TGTGCCAGCAGTTTGGAAGCGGGCGCGTACAATGAGCAGTTCTTC.

The J gene is TRBJ1-1, the V gene TRBV12-3 or TRBV12-4; no definite D call. Trimming stripped 2 bases from V and 3 bases from J, with 7 bases between. CDR3 length: 13 amino acids. CDR3: CASSLKPDTEAFF. The DNA of the CDR3 is TGTGCCAGCAGTTTAAAGCCCGACACTGAAGCTTTCTTT.

The rearrangement uses TRBV7-9 and TRBJ2-3; TRBD2 agrees at 7 bases. Germline V gene data show CDR1 as SEHNR and CDR2 as FQNEAQ (reference sequence). V dropped 5 bases and J dropped 1; count of bases not matched to a gene: 3. The CDR3 runs 14 residues. CDR3 region: CASSPAGGTDTQYF. The CDR3 bases are TGTGCCAGCAGCCCCGCGGGGGGCACAGATACGCAGTATTTT.

The chain links TRBV10-3 to TRBJ2-5, with 7 bases that match TRBD1. Trimming took 3 bases from V and 5 from J; bases not matched to a gene: 6. Germline lookup yields CDR1 ENHRY and CDR2 SYGVKD. The CDR3 extends over 14 amino acids. The DNA for the CDR3 is TGTGCCATCAGTGAATTCAGGGACAGCGAGACCCAGTACTTC. Its protein is CAISEFRDSETQYF.